These T cell receptor beta chains were read from a single sample in a study of blood T cell repertoires in COVID-19. Assay: immunoSEQ multiplex PCR; the TCRdb copy retains only in-frame clones and omits some. The table has some 150,000 clones, under 90% seen once. Sequencing input: peripheral blood. The receptors stem from a woman in her seventies with COVID-19, enrolled during active disease. The CDR3 runs from the conserved cysteine through the conserved F or W. Each record gives: J gene, D gene, clone size, V gene, CDR3 protein, CDR3 DNA. A D gene is named only where the DNA matches it firmly. Size is omitted from some rows. Given values are once, few, many or a class for expanded clones.

TRBJ1-6	.	.	TRBV10-3	CATTRGDNSPLHF	TGTGCCACTACCCGGGGGGATAATTCACCCCTCCACTTT
TRBJ2-3	TRBD2	.	TRBV6-2/TRBV6-3	CASSYAASGVDTDTQYF	TGTGCCAGCAGTTACGCGGCTAGCGGGGTAGACACAGATACGCAGTATTTT
TRBJ2-5	.	.	TRBV13	CASSLSNQETQYF	TGTGCCAGCAGCCTATCCAACCAAGAGACCCAGTACTTC
TRBJ1-2	.	few	TRBV19	CASSPQSYYGYTF	TGTGCCAGTAGTCCACAGAGTTACTATGGCTACACCTTC
TRBJ2-5	.	few	TRBV14	CASSQDRTATGTQYF	TGTGCCAGCAGCCAAGATAGGACAGCGACGGGGACCCAGTACTTC
TRBJ2-2	TRBD1	.	TRBV6-5	CAHRGSANTGELFF	TGTGCCCACAGGGGGTCTGCGAACACCGGGGAGCTGTTTTTT
TRBJ2-5	.	few	TRBV6-6	CASSPKETQYF	TGTGCCAGCAGCCCCAAAGAGACCCAGTACTTC
TRBJ1-1	.	.	TRBV5-5	CASSLAGSPEAFF	TGTGCCAGCAGCTTGGCCGGGAGTCCTGAAGCTTTCTTT
TRBJ1-3	.	few	TRBV3-1/TRBV3-2	CASSQEGLGNTIYF	TGTGCCAGCAGCCAAGAGGGCCTCGGAAACACCATATATTTT
TRBJ2-5	.	.	TRBV19	CASNRGLQEPQYF	TGTGCCAGTAATAGGGGACTCCAAGAGCCCCAGTACTTC
TRBJ1-1	.	.	TRBV18	CASSPGAEVGAFF	TGTGCCAGCTCACCAGGAGCCGAAGTGGGAGCTTTCTTT
TRBJ1-6	TRBD1	.	TRBV5-6	CASSPLTGANSPLHF	TGTGCCAGCAGCCCTCTGACAGGGGCAAATTCACCCCTCCACTTT
TRBJ2-2	TRBD2	.	TRBV5-4	CASSVKIAGVDTGELFF	TGTGCCAGCAGCGTAAAAATAGCGGGAGTGGACACCGGGGAGCTGTTTTTT
TRBJ2-5	TRBD1	few	TRBV19	CASSIGRGETQYF	TGTGCCAGTAGTATCGGCAGGGGGGAGACCCAGTACTTC
TRBJ1-1	.	few	TRBV1	CTSSQGPGGFTEAFF	TGCACCAGCAGCCAAGGACCAGGGGGGTTCACTGAAGCTTTCTTT
TRBJ1-4	TRBD1	.	TRBV18	CASSPIGQGGEKLFF	TGTGCCAGCTCACCGATAGGACAGGGTGGTGAAAAACTGTTTTTT
TRBJ2-3	TRBD2	.	TRBV18	CASSPITVAGGLGTDTQYF	TGTGCCAGCTCACCAATCACGGTAGCGGGAGGGCTCGGCACAGATACGCAGTATTTT
TRBJ2-7	TRBD2	.	TRBV28	CASSLKTSGRNIVYEQYF	TGTGCCAGCAGTTTAAAAACTAGCGGGAGGAACATTGTGTACGAGCAGTACTTC
TRBJ1-3	.	few	TRBV3-1/TRBV3-2	CASSRQDRLSGNTIYF	TGTGCCAGCAGCCGCCAGGACAGATTGTCTGGAAACACCATATATTTT
TRBJ2-7	TRBD1	.	TRBV14	CASSQPGQGVYEQYF	TGTGCCAGCAGCCAGCCGGGACAGGGGGTCTACGAGCAGTACTTC
TRBJ2-5	TRBD2	.	TRBV30	CAWGPYHGGRQYF	TGTGCCTGGGGACCTTATCACGGGGGGAGGCAGTACTTC
TRBJ2-2	.	.	TRBV12-3/TRBV12-4	CASSDEAGELFF	TGTGCCAGCAGTGACGAGGCCGGGGAGCTGTTTTTT
TRBJ2-3	TRBD1	.	TRBV15	CATSRVGQGATDTQYF	TGTGCCACCAGCAGAGTGGGACAGGGGGCCACAGATACGCAGTATTTT
TRBJ1-1	TRBD1	.	TRBV2	CAAHQGVDTEAFF	TGTGCCGCCCATCAGGGGGTCGACACTGAAGCTTTCTTT
TRBJ1-1	TRBD1	once	TRBV10-3	CATAGTEAEAFF	TGTGCCACCGCCGGGACAGAGGCTGAAGCTTTCTTT
TRBJ2-1	TRBD2	once	TRBV19	CASSIGSGRRDEQFF	TGTGCCAGTAGTATAGGTAGCGGGAGGAGGGATGAGCAGTTCTTC
TRBJ2-4	.	.	TRBV27	CASSLSGRDIQYF	TGTGCCAGCAGTTTAAGCGGTAGGGACATTCAGTACTTC
TRBJ1-2	.	.	TRBV3-1/TRBV3-2	CASSHEGGVNYGYTF	TGTGCCAGCAGCCACGAGGGGGGGGTAAACTATGGCTACACCTTC
TRBJ1-6	TRBD1	.	TRBV7-8	CASSLDMAGGPNSPLHF	TGTGCCAGCAGCTTAGACATGGCAGGGGGTCCTAATTCACCCCTCCACTTT
TRBJ1-6	.	.	TRBV12-3/TRBV12-4	CASSFQNSPLHF	TGTGCCAGCAGTTTTCAGAATTCACCCCTCCACTTT
TRBJ1-5	TRBD1	.	TRBV6-6	CASSPRDRGLNQPQHF	TGTGCCAGCAGTCCCCGGGACAGGGGGCTCAATCAGCCCCAGCATTTT
TRBJ1-1	.	.	TRBV6-5	CASSSRGVTEAFF	TGTGCCAGCAGTTCCAGGGGAGTGACTGAAGCTTTCTTT
TRBJ2-5	TRBD2	.	TRBV9	CASSPRTGGETQYF	TGTGCCAGCAGCCCTCGGACGGGGGGGGAGACCCAGTACTTC
TRBJ2-5	.	.	TRBV30	CAWTGMDPPGRETQYF	TGTGCCTGGACGGGAATGGACCCGCCGGGTCGGGAGACCCAGTACTTC
TRBJ1-6	.	.	TRBV6-5	CASSYRGGLGSPLHF	TGTGCCAGCAGTTACCGGGGGGGGCTCGGGTCACCCCTCCACTTT
TRBJ2-1	TRBD1	.	TRBV15	CATSVRDRGDHEQFF	TGTGCCACCAGCGTCCGGGACAGGGGTGATCATGAGCAGTTCTTC
TRBJ1-5	TRBD1	.	TRBV15	CATSKQGSNQPQHF	TGTGCCACCAGCAAACAGGGGAGTAATCAGCCCCAGCATTTT
TRBJ1-2	.	many	TRBV30	CAWRAANYGYTF	TGTGCCTGGAGGGCGGCGAACTATGGCTACACCTTC
TRBJ2-7	.	.	TRBV6-5	CASTSTQGSLYEQYF	TGTGCCAGCACCTCTACTCAGGGCTCCCTTTACGAGCAGTACTTC
TRBJ1-1	.	many	TRBV3-1/TRBV3-2	CASAILGQNTEAFF	TGTGCCAGCGCTATACTGGGACAGAACACTGAAGCTTTCTTT
TRBJ2-1	TRBD1	.	TRBV19	CASSKSGGRRINNEQFF	TGTGCCAGTAGCAAATCAGGGGGCCGCCGTATAAACAATGAGCAGTTCTTC
TRBJ1-1	.	.	TRBV15	CATSRVSPGGTEAFF	TGTGCCACCAGCAGAGTTAGCCCAGGAGGGACTGAAGCTTTCTTT
TRBJ2-1	.	.	TRBV4-1	CASSTSNEQFF	TGCGCCAGCAGCACCAGTAATGAGCAGTTCTTC
TRBJ2-1	TRBD1	.	TRBV7-2	CASSLEGQREQFF	TGTGCCAGCAGCTTAGAGGGACAGAGGGAGCAGTTCTTC
TRBJ2-1	.	.	TRBV11-2	CASTPLPGVDEQFF	TGTGCCAGCACCCCCCTGCCGGGGGTCGATGAGCAGTTCTTC